These 15 T cell receptor beta chains were all obtained from the same sample, sequenced in a study of cytomegalovirus exposure and HLA in healthy donors. The primer mix had 60 Vbeta and 13 Jbeta primers. Measured with immunoSEQ multiplex PCR; TCRdb has only the in-frame clones, and not every one. This sample yields around 130,000 clones, of which around 83% are seen a single time; roughly 1.2% belongs to the top ten. Sequencing was performed on PBMCs. All receptors come from a girl between 2 and 10 years old in good health and CMV-seronegative.

This clone has a handful of counts. This chain joins TRBV25-1 and TRBJ1-1, with D possibly TRBD1 on 5 matching bases. Trimming removed 1 base from V and 7 bases from J, with 16 bases in between. The CDR3 spans 15 residues. The V gene's germline CDR1 is MGHDK and CDR2 SYGVNS. The CDR3 loop reads CASSELAAQGGEAFF. CDR3 bases: TGTGCCAGCAGTGAATTGGCCGCCCAGGGTGGTGAAGCTTTCTTT.

This chain connects TRBV27 to TRBJ2-7; D gene uncertain. Germline V gene sequence: CDR1 MNHEY, CDR2 SMNVEV (reference sequence). This CDR3 has 11 amino acids. The V gene lost 7 bases and the J gene lost 2 bases, with 6 bases spanning the gap. CDR3 coding DNA: TGTGCCAGCATGGGCCCCTACGAGCAGTACTTC. Translating gives CASMGPYEQYF.

The chain recombines TRBV2 with TRBJ1-5, with a possible D match to TRBD1 (5 bases). This CDR3 has 13 residues. Germline CDR1 reads SNHLY; CDR2 reads FYNNEI. V was shortened by 10 bases and J by 5 bases, with 15 bases between the two germline ends. CDR3 in amino acids: CATLETEHQPQHF. The CDR3 DNA follows: TGTGCCACCCTTGAGACAGAACATCAGCCCCAGCATTTT.

The rearrangement uses TRBV30 and TRBJ2-7; 7 positions agree with TRBD2. Trimming took 1 base from V and 8 from J; bases not matched to a gene: 14. Germline V CDR1 and CDR2: GTSNPN, SVGIG (reference sequence). This CDR3 is built from 15 residues. The DNA for the CDR3 is TGTGCCTGGAGTGCGGGACTATCTCCTACTGTGAAGCAGTACTTC. It specifies CAWSAGLSPTVKQYF.

The table lists this clone with a few counts. This chain uses TRBV9 with TRBJ2-3; 11 positions agree with TRBD2. Trimming removed 4 bases from V and 5 bases from J; junction bases left unmatched: 9. Germline values: CDR1 SGDLS, CDR2 YYNGEE. The CDR3 has 16 residues. DNA of the CDR3: TGTGCCAGCAGCTACAACCTAGCGGGAGGTATAGATACGCAGTATTTT. Protein sequence: CASSYNLAGGIDTQYF.

This chain joins TRBV4-2 and TRBJ2-5, with D possibly TRBD1 on 5 matching bases. The DNA end lines up better with TRBJ2-7; the J call may be wrong. This CDR3 has 15 residues. Germline V gives CDR1 LGHNA, CDR2 YNFKEQ. The CDR3 spells CASSRLTASSYEQYF. The CDR3 coding sequence is TGTGCCAGCAGCCGGCTGACAGCGAGCTCCTACGAGCAGTACTTC.

This clone was seen just once. In DNA form, the CDR3 reads TGTGCCAGCAGTTACGACCGCGGGGGATTCGAGCAGTACTTC. This encodes CASSYDRGGFEQYF. The rearrangement links TRBV6-6 to TRBJ2-7; TRBD2 agrees at 7 bases. The germline CDR1 and CDR2 sequences are MNHNY and SVGAGI (reference sequence). The ends lost 2 bases at V and 6 bases at J; junction bases unmatched: 7. The CDR3 contains 14 residues.

V is TRBV7-6 and J is TRBJ2-2; maybe TRBD1 (6 bases). The CDR3 contains 16 residues. Per germline, CDR1 SGHVS and CDR2 FNYEAQ. The germline V and J ends were trimmed by 5 bases and 3 bases, with 16 bases remaining between them. CDR3 amino acids: CASSQGQVEYTGELFF. The CDR3 nucleotides read TGTGCCAGCAGCCAGGGACAAGTTGAATACACCGGGGAGCTGTTTTTT.

The chain is built from TRBV27 and TRBJ2-7, with 7 bases that match TRBD1. CDR1 is MNHEY, CDR2 SMNVEV, per germline (reference sequence). With V trimmed by 6 bases and J by 1 base, 9 bases remained unmatched. The CDR3 is 15 amino acids. The CDR3 nucleotides read TGTGCCAGCAGAAGCGGACAGGTCCCTTCCTACGAGCAGTACTTC. Its translation: CASRSGQVPSYEQYF.

This chain joins TRBV7-9 and TRBJ2-3; 9 bases are shared with TRBD2. The junction had 6 bases not matched to a gene; V was cut back by 1 base and J by 7 bases. Looked up from germline, CDR1 is SEHNR and CDR2 is FQNEAQ (reference sequence). The CDR3 consists of 15 residues. CDR3 loop: CASSLVRGGPNTQYF. The CDR3 bases are TGTGCCAGCAGCTTAGTGCGGGGGGGCCCTAATACGCAGTATTTT.

The gene calls are TRBV5-6 and TRBJ2-7; 7 bases are a match to TRBD1. This CDR3 is built from 14 residues. CDR1 SGHDT and CDR2 YYEEEE come from the germline V gene. Germline trimming cut 3 bases from V and 2 bases from J; bases unmatched to any gene: 5. DNA of the CDR3: TGTGCCAGCAGCTATTGGGACAGACCCTACGAGCAGTACTTC. Residues: CASSYWDRPYEQYF.

The genes are TRBV28 and TRBJ1-1; no firm D call. V lost 6 bases and J lost 6, with 8 bases in between. Germline V lookup: CDR1 MDHEN, CDR2 SYDVKM. The CDR3 has 11 residues. CDR3 bases: TGTGCCAGCAGGGTCAGGTCTGAAGCTTTCTTT. Its protein is CASRVRSEAFF.

This clone appeared once. The chain recombines TRBV30 with TRBJ2-3; 7 bases are shared with TRBD2. With 3 bases clipped from V and 6 bases from J, the junction kept 12 bases outside the gene matches. Germline CDR1 GTSNPN, CDR2 SVGIG (reference sequence). There are 15 residues in the CDR3. The CDR3 is CAWSPVRGGPDTQYF. The CDR3, as DNA: TGTGCCTGGAGCCCCGTGAGGGGAGGGCCTGATACGCAGTATTTT.

The rearrangement uses TRBV4-1 and TRBJ2-1; the D gene is possibly TRBD2 (5 bases). CDR1 MGHRA and CDR2 YSYEKL come from the germline V gene. Between the trimmed V and J ends, which lost 4 bases and 7 bases, there was a span of 20 bases. This CDR3 is built from 16 residues. Here the CDR3 reads CASSPQQWERGNEQFF. In DNA form, the CDR3 reads TGCGCCAGCAGCCCTCAACAGTGGGAGAGAGGGAATGAGCAGTTCTTC.

The chain is built from TRBV28 and TRBJ1-4; D is unresolved. The CDR3 length is 13 residues. Germline loops: CDR1 MDHEN, CDR2 SYDVKM. V was cut by 2 bases and J by 4 bases, with 5 bases left in between. The CDR3 is CASSLPLNEKLFF. As DNA, the CDR3 is TGTGCCAGCAGTTTACCCCTTAATGAAAAACTGTTTTTT.